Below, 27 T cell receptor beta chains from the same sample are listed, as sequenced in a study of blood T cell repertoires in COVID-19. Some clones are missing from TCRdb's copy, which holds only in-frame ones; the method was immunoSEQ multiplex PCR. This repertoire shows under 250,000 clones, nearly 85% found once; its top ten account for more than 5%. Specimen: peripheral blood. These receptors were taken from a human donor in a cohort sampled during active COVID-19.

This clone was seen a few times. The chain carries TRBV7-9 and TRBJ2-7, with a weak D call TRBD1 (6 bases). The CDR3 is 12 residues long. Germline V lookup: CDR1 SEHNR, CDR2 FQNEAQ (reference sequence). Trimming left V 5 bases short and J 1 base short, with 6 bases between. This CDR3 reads CASSQGSYEQYF. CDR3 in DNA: TGTGCCAGCAGCCAGGGGTCCTACGAGCAGTACTTC.

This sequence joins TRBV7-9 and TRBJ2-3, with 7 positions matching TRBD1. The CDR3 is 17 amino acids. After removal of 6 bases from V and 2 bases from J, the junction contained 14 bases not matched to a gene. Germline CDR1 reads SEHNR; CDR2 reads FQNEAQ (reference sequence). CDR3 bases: TGTGCCAGCAGTTTTAACGCGCGACAGGGATACACAGATACGCAGTATTTT. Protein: CASSFNARQGYTDTQYF.

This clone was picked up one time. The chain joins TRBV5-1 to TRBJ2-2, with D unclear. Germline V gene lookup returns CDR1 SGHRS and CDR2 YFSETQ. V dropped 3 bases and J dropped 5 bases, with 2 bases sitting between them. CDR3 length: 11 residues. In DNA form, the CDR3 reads TGCGCCAGCAGCTCAACCGGGGAGCTGTTTTTT. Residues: CASSSTGELFF.

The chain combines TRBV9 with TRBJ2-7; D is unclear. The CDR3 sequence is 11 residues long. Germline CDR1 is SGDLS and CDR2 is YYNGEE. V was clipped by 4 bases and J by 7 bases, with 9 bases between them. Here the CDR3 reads CASSLGGEQYF. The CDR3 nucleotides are TGTGCCAGCAGCCTAGGCGGTGAGCAGTACTTC.

This CDR3 is CASSRDRGGYGYTF. DNA of the CDR3: TGTGCCAGCAGCCGCGACAGGGGAGGCTATGGCTACACCTTC. J is TRBJ1-2 and V is TRBV27; TRBD1 aligns across 8 bases. V shed 6 bases, J shed 4 bases, and the junction held 7 bases outside the gene matches. The V gene's germline CDR1 is MNHEY and CDR2 SMNVEV (reference sequence). The length of the CDR3 is 14 residues.

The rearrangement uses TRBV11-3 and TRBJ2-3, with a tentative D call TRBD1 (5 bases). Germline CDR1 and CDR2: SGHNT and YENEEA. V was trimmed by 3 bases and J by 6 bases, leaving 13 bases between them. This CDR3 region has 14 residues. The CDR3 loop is CASSFGRAADTQYF. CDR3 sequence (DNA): TGTGCCAGCAGCTTCGGCAGGGCGGCGGATACGCAGTATTTT.

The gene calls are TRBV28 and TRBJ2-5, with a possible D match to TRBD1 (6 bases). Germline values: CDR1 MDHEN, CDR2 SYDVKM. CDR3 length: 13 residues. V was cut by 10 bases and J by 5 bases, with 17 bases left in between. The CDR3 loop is CATSSPGDETQYF. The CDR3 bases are TGTGCCACTTCTTCCCCAGGGGACGAGACCCAGTACTTC.

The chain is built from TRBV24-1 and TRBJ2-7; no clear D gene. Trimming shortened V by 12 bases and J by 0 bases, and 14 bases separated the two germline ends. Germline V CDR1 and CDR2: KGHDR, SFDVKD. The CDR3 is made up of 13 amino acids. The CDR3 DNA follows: TGTGCCGCTTTAGGAGTTTCCTCCTACGAGCAGTACTTC. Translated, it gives CAALGVSSYEQYF.

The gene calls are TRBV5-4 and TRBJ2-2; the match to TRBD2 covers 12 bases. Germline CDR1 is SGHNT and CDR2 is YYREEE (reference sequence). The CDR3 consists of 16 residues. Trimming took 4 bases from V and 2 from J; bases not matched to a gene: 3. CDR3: CASSPSGRANTGELFF. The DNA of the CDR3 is TGTGCCAGCAGCCCTAGCGGGAGGGCCAACACCGGGGAGCTGTTTTTT.

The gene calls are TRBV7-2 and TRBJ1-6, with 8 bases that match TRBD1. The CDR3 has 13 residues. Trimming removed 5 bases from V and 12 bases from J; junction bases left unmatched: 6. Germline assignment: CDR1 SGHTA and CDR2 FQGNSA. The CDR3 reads CASSTGQARPLHF. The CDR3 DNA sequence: TGTGCCAGCAGCACGGGACAGGCCCGACCCCTCCACTTT. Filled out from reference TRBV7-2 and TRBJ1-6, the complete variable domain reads GAGVSQSPSNKVTEKGKDVELRCDPISGHTALYWYRQSLGQGLEFLIYFQGNSAPDKSGLPSDRFSAERTGGSVSTLTIQRTQQEDSAVYLCASSTGQARPLHFGNGTRLTVT.

The CDR3 DNA reads TGTGCCAGCAAGGCTAGTGTCTCGGAGACCCAGTACTTC. Translation: CASKASVSETQYF. This rearrangement joins TRBV12-3 or TRBV12-4 to TRBJ2-5; no firm D call. The CDR3 is 13 amino acids. The ends were cut back, 7 bases at V and 5 bases at J, with 14 bases in the middle.

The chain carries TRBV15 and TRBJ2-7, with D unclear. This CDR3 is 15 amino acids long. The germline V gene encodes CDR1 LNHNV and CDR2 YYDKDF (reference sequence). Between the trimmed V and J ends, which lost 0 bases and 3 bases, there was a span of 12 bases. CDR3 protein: CATSRDPMFGYEQYF. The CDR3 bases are TGTGCCACCAGCAGAGATCCCATGTTCGGCTACGAGCAGTACTTC.

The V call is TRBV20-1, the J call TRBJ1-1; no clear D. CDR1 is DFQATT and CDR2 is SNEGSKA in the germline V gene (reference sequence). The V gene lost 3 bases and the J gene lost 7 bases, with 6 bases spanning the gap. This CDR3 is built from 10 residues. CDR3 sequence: CSASTHEAFF. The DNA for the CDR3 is TGCAGTGCTAGTACACATGAAGCTTTCTTT.

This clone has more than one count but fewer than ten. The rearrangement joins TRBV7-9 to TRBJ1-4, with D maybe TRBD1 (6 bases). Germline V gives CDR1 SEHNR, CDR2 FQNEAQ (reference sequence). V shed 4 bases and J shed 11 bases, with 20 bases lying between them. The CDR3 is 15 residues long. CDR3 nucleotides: TGTGCCAGCAGCTCGGTAGGAGGGGGGGCAAGGAAACTGTTTTTT. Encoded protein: CASSSVGGGARKLFF.

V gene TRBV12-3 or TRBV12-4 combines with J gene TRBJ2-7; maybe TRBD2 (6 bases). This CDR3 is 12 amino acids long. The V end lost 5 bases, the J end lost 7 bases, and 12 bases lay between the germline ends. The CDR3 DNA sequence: TGTGCCAGCAGTAGGGACTGGAGGGAGCAGTACTTC. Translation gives CASSRDWREQYF.

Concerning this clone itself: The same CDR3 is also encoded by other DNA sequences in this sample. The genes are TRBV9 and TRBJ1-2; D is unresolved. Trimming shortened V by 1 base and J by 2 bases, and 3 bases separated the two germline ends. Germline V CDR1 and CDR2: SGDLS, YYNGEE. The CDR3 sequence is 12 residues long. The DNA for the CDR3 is TGTGCCAGCAGCGTACTGAACTATGGCTACACCTTC. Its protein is CASSVLNYGYTF.

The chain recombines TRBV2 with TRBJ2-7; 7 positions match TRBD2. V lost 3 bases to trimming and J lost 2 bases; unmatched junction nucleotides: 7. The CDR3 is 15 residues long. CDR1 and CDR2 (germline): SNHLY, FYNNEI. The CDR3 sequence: CASSDPGLPTYEQYF. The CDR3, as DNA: TGTGCCAGCAGTGACCCGGGACTACCGACCTACGAGCAGTACTTC.

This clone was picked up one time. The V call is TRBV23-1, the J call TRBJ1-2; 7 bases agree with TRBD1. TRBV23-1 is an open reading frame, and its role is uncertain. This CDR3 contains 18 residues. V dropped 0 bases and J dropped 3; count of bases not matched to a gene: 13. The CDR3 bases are TGCGCCAGCAGTCAATCGATGGGCAAAGGCAGGGGGTACTATGGCTACACCTTC. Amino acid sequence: CASSQSMGKGRGYYGYTF.

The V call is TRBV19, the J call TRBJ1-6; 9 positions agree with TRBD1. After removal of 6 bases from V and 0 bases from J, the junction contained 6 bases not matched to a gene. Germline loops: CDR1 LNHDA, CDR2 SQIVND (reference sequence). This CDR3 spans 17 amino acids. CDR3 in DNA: TGTGCCAGTAGAGGGACAGGGAGAAGCTCCTATAATTCACCCCTCCACTTT. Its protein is CASRGTGRSSYNSPLHF.

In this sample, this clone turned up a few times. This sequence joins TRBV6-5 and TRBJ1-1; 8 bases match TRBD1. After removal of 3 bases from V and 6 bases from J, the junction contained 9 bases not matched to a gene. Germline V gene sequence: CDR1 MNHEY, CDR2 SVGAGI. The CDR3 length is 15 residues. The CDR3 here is CASSYTTTGGAEAFF. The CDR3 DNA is TGTGCCAGCAGTTATACCACTACAGGGGGAGCTGAAGCTTTCTTT.

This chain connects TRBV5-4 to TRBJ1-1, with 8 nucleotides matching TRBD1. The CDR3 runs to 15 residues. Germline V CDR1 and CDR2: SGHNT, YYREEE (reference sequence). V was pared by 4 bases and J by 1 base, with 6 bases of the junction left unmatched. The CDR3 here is CASSPLGTGNTEAFF. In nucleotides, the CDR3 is TGTGCCAGCAGCCCCCTGGGGACAGGGAACACTGAAGCTTTCTTT.

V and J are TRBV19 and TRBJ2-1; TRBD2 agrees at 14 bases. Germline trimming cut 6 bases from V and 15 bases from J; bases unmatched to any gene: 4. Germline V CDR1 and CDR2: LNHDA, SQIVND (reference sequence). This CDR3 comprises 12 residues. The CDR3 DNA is TGTGCCAGTAGATGGACTAGCGGGAGGTGGTTCTTC. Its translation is CASRWTSGRWFF.

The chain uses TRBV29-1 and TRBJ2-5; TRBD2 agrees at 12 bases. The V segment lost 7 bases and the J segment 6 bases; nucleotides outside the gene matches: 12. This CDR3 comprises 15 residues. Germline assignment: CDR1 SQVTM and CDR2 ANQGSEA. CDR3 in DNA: TGCAGCGCCGCCCCTAGCGGGAGGGTTGGAAAGACCCAGTACTTC. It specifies CSAAPSGRVGKTQYF.

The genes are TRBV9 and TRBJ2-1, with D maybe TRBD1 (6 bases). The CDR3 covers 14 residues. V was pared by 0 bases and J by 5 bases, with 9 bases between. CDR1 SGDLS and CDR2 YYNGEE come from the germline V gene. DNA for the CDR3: TGTGCCAGCAGCGTAGCTCCAGGGGACAATGAGCAGTTCTTC. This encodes CASSVAPGDNEQFF.

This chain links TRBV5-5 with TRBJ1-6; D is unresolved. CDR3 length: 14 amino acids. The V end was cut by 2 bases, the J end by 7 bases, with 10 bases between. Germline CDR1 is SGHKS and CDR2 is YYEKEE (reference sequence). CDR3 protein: CASSLWEANSPLHF. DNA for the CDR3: TGTGCCAGCAGCTTATGGGAGGCGAATTCACCCCTCCACTTT.

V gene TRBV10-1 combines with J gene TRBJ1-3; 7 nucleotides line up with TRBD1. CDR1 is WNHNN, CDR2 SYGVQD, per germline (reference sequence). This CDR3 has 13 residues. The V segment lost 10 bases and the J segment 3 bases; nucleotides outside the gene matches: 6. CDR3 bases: TGCGCCATCTCGACAGGGCATGGAAACACCATATATTTT. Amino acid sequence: CAISTGHGNTIYF.

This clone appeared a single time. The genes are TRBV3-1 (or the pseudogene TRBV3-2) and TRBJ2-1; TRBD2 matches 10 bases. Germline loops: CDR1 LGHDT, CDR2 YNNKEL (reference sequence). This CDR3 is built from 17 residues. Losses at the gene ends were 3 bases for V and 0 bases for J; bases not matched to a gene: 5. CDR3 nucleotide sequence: TGTGCCAGCAGCCATAGACTAGCGGGTCCCTCCTACAATGAGCAGTTCTTC. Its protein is CASSHRLAGPSYNEQFF.